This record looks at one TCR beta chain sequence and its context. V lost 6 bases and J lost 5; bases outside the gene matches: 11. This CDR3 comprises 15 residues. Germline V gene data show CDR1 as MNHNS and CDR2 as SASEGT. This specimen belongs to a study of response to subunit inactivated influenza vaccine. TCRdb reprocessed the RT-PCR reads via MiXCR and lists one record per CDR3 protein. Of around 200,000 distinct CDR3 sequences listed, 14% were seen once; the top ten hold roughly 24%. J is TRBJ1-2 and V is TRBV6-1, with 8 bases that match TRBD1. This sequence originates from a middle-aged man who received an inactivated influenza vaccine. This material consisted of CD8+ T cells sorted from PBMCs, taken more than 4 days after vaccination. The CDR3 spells CASSPWVDRAYGYTF. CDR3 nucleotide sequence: TGTGCCAGCAGCCCTTGGGTGGACAGGGCATATGGCTACACCTTC.